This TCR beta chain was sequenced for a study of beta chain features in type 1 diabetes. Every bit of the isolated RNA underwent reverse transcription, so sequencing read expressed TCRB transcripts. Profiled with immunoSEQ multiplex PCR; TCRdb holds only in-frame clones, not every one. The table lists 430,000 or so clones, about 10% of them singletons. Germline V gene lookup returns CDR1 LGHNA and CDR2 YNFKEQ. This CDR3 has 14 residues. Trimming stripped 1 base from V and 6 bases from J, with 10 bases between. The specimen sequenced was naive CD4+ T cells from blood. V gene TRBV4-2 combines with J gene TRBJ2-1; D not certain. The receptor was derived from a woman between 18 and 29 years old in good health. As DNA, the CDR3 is TGTGCCAGCAGCCAAGCCGGACCCGTCAATGAGCAGTTCTTC. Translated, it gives CASSQAGPVNEQFF.